The 30 T cell receptor beta chains below come from one sample, sequenced in a study of T cell repertoires in cytomegalovirus infection. For these receptors, no antigen is known. Using its own MiXCR run on the reads, TCRdb lists one record per CDR3 protein. The sample has some 900,000 distinct CDR3 sequences, less than 35% seen once; the top ten hold roughly an eighth. This specimen was cultured CD8+ T cells from PBMCs, taken from culture after CMV antigen stimulation. All receptors derive from a human donor in good health (CMV status not recorded). Some clones in this sample may be carry-over from other donors' samples.

The chain carries TRBV7-8 and TRBJ2-3, with TRBD2 matching over 8 bases. CDR1 and CDR2 (germline): SGHVS, FQNEAQ. The J segment lost 4 bases and the V segment lost 6 bases, leaving 12 bases of the junction unmatched. The CDR3 spans 16 residues. Written as DNA, the CDR3 is TGTGCCAGCAGTTTAAATCCGGGGGGGCTCGCAGATACGCAGTATTTT. This codes for CASSLNPGGLADTQYF.

The J gene is TRBJ2-1, the V gene TRBV6-5; 7 positions match TRBD1. The CDR3 is 15 residues long. The germline V gene encodes CDR1 MNHEY and CDR2 SVGAGI. V trimming: 4 bases; J trimming: 7 bases; junction bases outside the gene matches: 10. This CDR3 is CASSLWKGAGNEQFF. DNA for the CDR3: TGTGCCAGCAGTTTGTGGAAGGGGGCTGGGAATGAGCAGTTCTTC.

The chain recombines TRBV5-8 with TRBJ2-7; D possibly corresponds to TRBD1 (6 bases). CDR1 is SGHTS, CDR2 YDEGEE, per germline. Trimming removed 6 bases from V and 0 bases from J, with 13 bases in between. This CDR3 has 14 residues. The CDR3 loop is CASTPSGVSYEQYF. The CDR3 nucleotides read TGTGCCAGCACCCCTTCAGGGGTCTCCTACGAGCAGTACTTC.

This clonotype came up a few times. The chain has TRBV6-1 and TRBJ2-5; possibly TRBD1 or TRBD2 for D (5 bases each). The CDR3 has 12 residues. CDR1 is MNHNS and CDR2 is SASEGT in the germline V gene. Trimming shortened V by 11 bases and J by 5 bases, and 15 bases separated the two germline ends. CDR3: CASWRQGETQYF. CDR3 in DNA: TGTGCCTCCTGGAGGCAGGGCGAGACCCAGTACTTC.

A few counts support this clonotype. The CDR3 here is CAISESYVTGPYGYTF. The CDR3 DNA is TGTGCCATCAGTGAGTCTTATGTGACAGGGCCCTATGGCTACACCTTC. The chain is built from TRBV10-3 and TRBJ1-2; 7 nucleotides align to TRBD1. Germline trimming cut 0 bases from V and 4 bases from J; bases unmatched to any gene: 8. The CDR3 extends over 16 amino acids. Germline-derived CDR1 and CDR2 are ENHRY and SYGVKD.

The CDR3 is CASSLDGEKMKTQYF. The DNA for the CDR3 is TGTGCCAGCAGCTTAGACGGAGAAAAGATGAAGACCCAGTACTTC. The chain combines TRBV7-6 with TRBJ2-5; D uncertain. The CDR3 extends over 15 amino acids. From germline, CDR1 is SGHVS and CDR2 FNYEAQ. V was trimmed by 1 base and J by 6 bases, leaving 15 bases between them.

This clonotype has just a few counts. The CDR3 loop reads CAIRDGQGLAGGLTDTQYF. The DNA for the CDR3 is TGTGCCATCAGAGATGGACAGGGACTAGCGGGGGGCCTCACAGATACGCAGTATTTT. The chain joins TRBV10-3 to TRBJ2-3, with TRBD2 matching 15 bases. Trimming at V came to 6 bases and at J to 2 bases, leaving 12 bases not matched to a gene. The germline V gene encodes CDR1 ENHRY and CDR2 SYGVKD. The CDR3 runs 19 residues.

This sequence joins TRBV4-3 and TRBJ1-3; D not resolved. The CDR3 consists of 15 residues. Germline assignment: CDR1 LGHNA and CDR2 YSLEER. With 7 bases removed from V and 0 bases from J, the gap between germline ends came to 13 bases. The DNA of the CDR3 is TGCGCCAGCACCCCTTCCTGGCTCTCTGGAAACACCATATATTTT. Protein sequence: CASTPSWLSGNTIYF.

This chain links TRBV11-1 with TRBJ2-7, with D perhaps TRBD1 (6 bases). V shed 3 bases and J shed 1 base, with 13 bases lying between them. Germline V gene lookup returns CDR1 SGHAT and CDR2 FQDESV (reference sequence). The CDR3 has 15 residues. CDR3 amino acids: CASSFAGTPSYEQYF. CDR3 nucleotide sequence: TGTGCCAGCAGCTTCGCCGGGACACCATCCTACGAGCAGTACTTC.

V and J are TRBV12-3 or TRBV12-4 and TRBJ1-1; TRBD1 aligns across 7 bases. CDR3 length equals 14 residues. V lost 5 bases to trimming and J lost 2 bases; unmatched junction nucleotides: 5. The CDR3 reads CASSGTDTNTEAFF. The CDR3 coding sequence is TGTGCCAGCAGTGGGACAGACACTAACACTGAAGCTTTCTTT.

This clonotype was recorded at least ten times. The chain links TRBV2 to TRBJ2-1, with TRBD1 identical over 9 bases. The CDR3 has 15 residues. Germline CDR1 SNHLY, CDR2 FYNNEI. J was trimmed by 3 bases and V by 6 bases; bases with no gene match: 6. The CDR3 loop is CASSLTGGGYNEQFF. DNA of the CDR3: TGTGCCAGCAGCTTAACAGGGGGCGGCTACAATGAGCAGTTCTTC.

The chain couples TRBV29-1 to TRBJ2-1; D possibly matches TRBD1 or TRBD2 (5 bases each). Per germline, CDR1 SQVTM and CDR2 ANQGSEA. CDR3 length equals 13 residues. V was trimmed by 1 base and J by 5 bases, leaving 9 bases between them. The CDR3 region is CSVEAGADNEQFF. The CDR3 bases are TGCAGCGTTGAAGCCGGGGCGGACAATGAGCAGTTCTTC.

The chain uses TRBV3-1 and TRBJ2-3, with TRBD2 matching over 8 bases. Germline CDR1 is LGHDT and CDR2 is YNNKEL (reference sequence). This CDR3 comprises 15 residues. V was clipped by 1 base and J by 6 bases; unmatched bases: 6. CDR3 amino acids: CASSQGIGLADTQYF. CDR3 coding DNA: TGTGCCAGCAGCCAAGGTATAGGACTAGCTGATACGCAGTATTTT.

This clonotype has a handful of counts. This sequence joins TRBV10-3 and TRBJ2-6, with D perhaps matching TRBD2 (7 bases). V dropped 2 bases and J dropped 1 base, with 21 bases sitting between them. The CDR3 loop spans 20 amino acids. Per the germline V gene, CDR1 is ENHRY and CDR2 is SYGVKD. In DNA, the CDR3 is TGTGCCATCAGTGAGACCATAAGCGGGAACAGGGCTTCTGGGGCCAACGTCCTGACTTTC. This translates into CAISETISGNRASGANVLTF.

V is TRBV4-1 and J is TRBJ1-5, with D possibly matching TRBD1 (6 bases). Germline CDR1 is MGHRA and CDR2 is YSYEKL. CDR3 length equals 14 residues. Trimming stripped 3 bases from V and 4 bases from J, with 10 bases between. CDR3 in DNA: TGCGCCAGCAGCCATACCCAGGGGAATCAGCCCCAGCATTTT. Translated, it gives CASSHTQGNQPQHF.

This clonotype has ten or more counts. This chain joins TRBV7-6 and TRBJ2-1, with 10 bases fitting TRBD2. CDR3 length equals 17 residues. Trimming at V came to 1 base and at J to 7 bases, leaving 10 bases not matched to a gene. The germline V gene encodes CDR1 SGHVS and CDR2 FNYEAQ. CDR3 sequence: CASSLVGKAGGVNEQFF. For the CDR3, the DNA is TGTGCCAGCAGCTTAGTTGGTAAAGCGGGGGGGGTAAATGAGCAGTTCTTC.

This clonotype was seen only a few times. The chain employs TRBV27 and TRBJ1-2, with TRBD1 identical over 9 bases. Trimming cost V 6 bases and J 8 bases; bases outside gene matches: 7. This CDR3 is built from 13 residues. Per germline, CDR1 MNHEY and CDR2 SMNVEV (reference sequence). DNA of the CDR3: TGTGCCAGCAGCTCGAACAGGGGGCGGGGCTACACCTTC. As protein: CASSSNRGRGYTF.

The CDR3 loop reads CASSYSRWDTQYF. DNA of the CDR3: TGTGCCAGCAGTTACTCGAGGTGGGATACGCAGTATTTT. V is TRBV6-6 and J is TRBJ2-3; no clear D gene. This CDR3 has 13 residues. V was cut by 0 bases and J by 6 bases, with 7 bases left in between. Germline-derived CDR1 and CDR2 are MNHNY and SVGAGI (reference sequence).

This clonotype was counted a few times. The rearrangement joins TRBV7-2 to TRBJ1-1, with D uncertain. V was shortened by 5 bases and J by 1 base, with 14 bases between the two germline ends. The germline gives CDR1 SGHTA, CDR2 FQGNSA. This CDR3 is built from 15 residues. Here the CDR3 DNA reads TGTGCCAGCAGCCCATACCCGGGGTCGAACACTGAAGCTTTCTTT. Translation gives CASSPYPGSNTEAFF.

V gene TRBV12-3 or TRBV12-4 combines with J gene TRBJ1-2; D is perhaps TRBD1 (5 bases). The germline V and J ends were trimmed by 2 bases and 5 bases, with 9 bases remaining between them. The CDR3 is 13 amino acids. CDR3 residues: CASSLNWGYGYTF. In DNA form, the CDR3 reads TGTGCCAGCAGTTTAAACTGGGGGTATGGCTACACCTTC.

V gene TRBV5-5 combines with J gene TRBJ2-5; 9 bases match TRBD1. With 4 bases clipped from V and 5 bases from J, the junction kept 12 bases outside the gene matches. This CDR3 has 16 amino acids. Germline-derived CDR1 and CDR2 are SGHKS and YYEKEE (reference sequence). The CDR3 spells CASSPTGGVLTETQYF. DNA for the CDR3: TGTGCCAGCAGCCCTACAGGGGGCGTGTTGACGGAGACCCAGTACTTC. Variable domain in full (rest from reference TRBV5-5 and TRBJ2-5): DAGVTQSPTHLIKTRGQQVTLRCSPISGHKSVSWYQQVLGQGPQFIFQYYEKEERGRGNFPDRFSARQFPNYSSELNVNALLLGDSALYLCASSPTGGVLTETQYFGPGTRLLVL.

V gene TRBV14 combines with J gene TRBJ2-3, with unresolved D. The V gene lost 4 bases and the J gene lost 6 bases, with 11 bases spanning the gap. Germline assignment: CDR1 SGHDN and CDR2 FVKESK. CDR3 length: 13 residues. The DNA of the CDR3 is TGTGCCAGCAGCCTCCGTCCGCGGGATACGCAGTATTTT. It translates to CASSLRPRDTQYF.

The CDR3 protein is CASSPKGRVLTEAFF. As DNA, the CDR3 is TGTGCCAGCAGCCCGAAAGGGCGGGTTTTAACTGAAGCTTTCTTT. V is TRBV7-9 and J is TRBJ1-1; no clear D gene. The V gene's germline CDR1 is SEHNR and CDR2 FQNEAQ (reference sequence). The V gene lost 5 bases and the J gene lost 5 bases, with 18 bases spanning the gap. The CDR3 contains 15 residues.

This clonotype came up a few times. The chain couples TRBV7-3 to TRBJ2-3; D gene ambiguous. CDR1 SGHTA and CDR2 FQGTGA come from the germline V gene. The length of the CDR3 is 13 residues. Trimming took 0 bases from V and 4 from J, leaving 5 bases between them. The CDR3 nucleotides read TGTGCCAGCAGCTTAACATGGTCAGATACGCAGTATTTT. Translation: CASSLTWSDTQYF.

J is TRBJ2-6 and V is TRBV19; D is possibly TRBD2 (6 bases). The CDR3 runs 17 residues. The germline V gene encodes CDR1 LNHDA and CDR2 SQIVND (reference sequence). V was cut by 7 bases and J by 0 bases, with 16 bases left in between. DNA of the CDR3: TGTGCCAGTATTGGGGCAGGGAGGCTCTCTGGGGCCAACGTCCTGACTTTC. This gives the protein CASIGAGRLSGANVLTF.

V usage is TRBV7-2 and J usage is TRBJ2-7, with 9 positions matching TRBD2. Trimming at V came to 7 bases and at J to 4 bases, leaving 8 bases not matched to a gene. CDR1 and CDR2 from the germline V gene are SGHTA and FQGNSA. This CDR3 is 14 amino acids long. The CDR3 is CTSTLGLAGYEQYF. DNA for the CDR3: TGTACCAGCACCCTGGGCCTAGCGGGGTACGAGCAGTACTTC.

The chain uses TRBV7-9 and TRBJ2-1, with 8 bases lining up with TRBD1. This CDR3 has 19 residues. CDR1 is SEHNR, CDR2 FQNEAQ, per germline (reference sequence). V shed 5 bases, J shed 7 bases, and the junction held 22 bases outside the gene matches. CDR3 region: CASSNLPGTGKGEWNEQFF. The CDR3 DNA reads as TGTGCCAGCAGCAATTTACCCGGGACAGGCAAAGGAGAGTGGAATGAGCAGTTCTTC.

The chain links TRBV2 to TRBJ2-7; D gene ambiguous. V lost 10 bases and J 0 bases, leaving 19 bases between the germline ends. Germline V gives CDR1 SNHLY, CDR2 FYNNEI. The CDR3 is made up of 15 amino acids. CDR3 in amino acids: CAILRVGLTSYEQYF. CDR3 coding DNA: TGTGCCATCCTACGGGTGGGCCTTACCTCCTACGAGCAGTACTTC.

This clonotype appeared a few times. This chain connects TRBV4-3 to TRBJ2-3; TRBD1 matches 9 bases. Germline V gene sequence: CDR1 LGHNA, CDR2 YSLEER. V lost 7 bases to trimming and J lost 2 bases; unmatched junction nucleotides: 7. The CDR3 loop spans 15 amino acids. Here the CDR3 DNA reads TGCGCCAGCACCCCCGGGACAGGGACCACAGATACGCAGTATTTT. Its translation is CASTPGTGTTDTQYF.

This clonotype was seen a few times. The chain recombines TRBV12-3 or TRBV12-4 with TRBJ2-7; D could derive from TRBD1 or TRBD2 (5 bases each). The V gene lost 5 bases and the J gene lost 4 bases, with 12 bases spanning the gap. The CDR3 is made up of 13 amino acids. CDR3 loop: CASSPRGRYEQYF. Written as DNA, the CDR3 is TGTGCCAGCAGTCCCCGGGGACGATACGAGCAGTACTTC.